This is a list of T cell receptor beta chains from one sample in a study of blood T cell repertoires in COVID-19. Produced via immunoSEQ multiplex PCR; TCRdb's table is partial and in-frame only. This repertoire shows more than 85,000 clones, 80% found once; its top ten account for roughly 4.7%. Material: peripheral blood. These receptors originate from a human donor in a cohort sampled during active or convalescent COVID-19. The CDR3 runs from the conserved cysteine through the conserved F or W. The order of the fields is clone size, J gene, V gene, D gene, CDR3 protein, CDR3 DNA. A D gene is named only where the DNA matches it firmly. Only part of the rows carry a size: once, few, many, or a class if the clone is expanded.

NA	TRBJ1-5	TRBV18	NA	CASSFGSDQPQHF	TGTGCCAGCTCGTTTGGTAGCGACCAGCCCCAGCATTTT
NA	TRBJ2-7	TRBV24-1	NA	CATSDLPIRRVDF	TGTGCCACCAGTGATTTACCGATACGGAGGGTGGACTTC
NA	TRBJ1-1	TRBV7-9	NA	CASSLWPGASTEAFF	TGTGCCAGCAGCTTGTGGCCAGGGGCGAGCACTGAAGCTTTCTTT
NA	TRBJ2-7	TRBV4-3	TRBD2	CASSPQAGGGYEQYF	TGCGCCAGCAGCCCTCAAGCGGGAGGGGGCTACGAGCAGTACTTC
few	TRBJ2-7	TRBV5-5	TRBD1	CASSYGQGGYEQYF	TGTGCCAGCAGCTACGGACAGGGAGGATACGAGCAGTACTTC
NA	TRBJ2-2	TRBV11-3	NA	CASSSYFGHNTGELFF	TGTGCCAGCAGCTCATACTTTGGACATAACACCGGGGAGCTGTTTTTT
NA	TRBJ2-1	TRBV18	TRBD2	CASSPSLAGYNEQFF	TGTGCCAGCTCACCATCTTTAGCGGGGTACAATGAGCAGTTCTTC
NA	TRBJ2-3	TRBV30	TRBD2	CAWRGLAGVGTQYF	TGTGCCTGGAGGGGACTAGCGGGAGTCGGTACGCAGTATTTT
few	TRBJ1-2	TRBV28	NA	CASSLISAGQIYGYTF	TGTGCCAGCAGTTTAATATCAGCGGGGCAGATATATGGCTACACCTTC
NA	TRBJ2-6	TRBV6-5	NA	CASSSYTSGANVLTF	TGTGCCAGCAGTTCCTATACCTCTGGGGCCAACGTCCTGACTTTC
NA	TRBJ2-5	TRBV7-9	TRBD1	CASRTGTDQETQYF	TGTGCCAGCAGGACTGGGACAGACCAAGAGACCCAGTACTTC
NA	TRBJ2-1	TRBV7-3	NA	CASSLLETTEQFF	TGTGCCAGCAGCTTACTGGAGACCACTGAGCAGTTCTTC
once	TRBJ2-1	TRBV6-5	NA	CASLRDKNEQFF	TGTGCCAGCCTCAGGGATAAGAATGAGCAGTTCTTC
NA	TRBJ2-5	TRBV30	TRBD2	CASRGGQRETQYF	TGTGCCTCTCGGGGGGGGCAGCGGGAGACCCAGTACTTC
NA	TRBJ2-5	TRBV18	TRBD1	CASRDRVGETQYF	TGTGCCAGCCGGGACAGGGTCGGTGAGACCCAGTACTTC
NA	TRBJ2-7	TRBV3-1/TRBV3-2	TRBD2	CASSQEAPRPNSSGGAYEQYF	TGTGCCAGCAGCCAAGAAGCGCCCCGGCCAAACTCTAGCGGGGGGGCCTACGAGCAGTACTTC
NA	TRBJ2-7	TRBV7-9	NA	CASSSYGAPSPYEQYF	TGTGCCAGCAGCTCCTATGGGGCCCCATCCCCATACGAGCAGTACTTC
few	TRBJ2-7	TRBV10-3	TRBD1	CAIGTGGPYEQYF	TGTGCCATCGGGACAGGGGGACCCTACGAGCAGTACTTC
NA	TRBJ1-4	TRBV6-5	TRBD1	CASSYSRQGREKLFF	TGTGCCAGCAGTTACTCGAGACAGGGCCGGGAAAAACTGTTTTTT
NA	TRBJ2-5	TRBV7-7	TRBD2	CASSLSGRVAPETQYF	TGTGCCAGCAGCTTATCGGGGAGGGTGGCTCCAGAGACCCAGTACTTC
NA	TRBJ1-5	TRBV19	NA	CASSIQKGANQPQHF	TGTGCCAGTAGTATACAGAAAGGAGCCAATCAGCCCCAGCATTTT
NA	TRBJ2-5	TRBV11-2	NA	CASSPFGETQYF	TGTGCCAGCAGCCCCTTCGGGGAGACCCAGTACTTC
NA	TRBJ2-3	TRBV29-1	NA	CSAALRGGADTQYF	TGCAGCGCTGCGTTGCGGGGAGGAGCAGATACGCAGTATTTT
few	TRBJ1-5	TRBV19	NA	CASTTTGIGNQPQHF	TGTGCCAGTACAACCACAGGGATTGGAAATCAGCCCCAGCATTTT
NA	TRBJ1-2	TRBV7-2	TRBD1	CASSYGGGASGYTF	TGTGCCAGCAGCTACGGAGGGGGCGCGTCTGGCTACACCTTC
once	TRBJ2-2	TRBV11-3	TRBD2	CAGSPPGGRIIGELFF	TGTGCCGGATCGCCTCCGGGCGGGAGAATTATCGGGGAGCTGTTTTTT
few	TRBJ1-3	TRBV24-1	TRBD1	CATTHEQGGCGNTIYF	TGTGCCACCACTCACGAACAAGGGGGCTGTGGAAACACCATATATTTT
NA	TRBJ2-1	TRBV5-1	NA	CASSLRQDVYNEQFF	TGCGCCAGCAGCTTAAGACAGGACGTCTACAATGAGCAGTTCTTC
NA	TRBJ2-1	TRBV15	NA	CATSWGGPASVNEQFF	TGTGCCACCAGCTGGGGGGGCCCGGCCTCGGTAAATGAGCAGTTCTTC
NA	TRBJ1-1	TRBV6-5	TRBD1	CASSWGTGRVAFF	TGTGCCAGCAGTTGGGGGACAGGGCGTGTAGCTTTCTTT
once	TRBJ2-1	TRBV11-2	NA	CASSSQGPQINEQFF	TGTGCCAGCAGCTCGCAGGGGCCTCAAATCAATGAGCAGTTCTTC
NA	TRBJ2-2	TRBV4-3	TRBD2	CASSLGTSGTGELFF	TGCGCCAGCAGCTTAGGGACTAGCGGGACCGGGGAGCTGTTTTTT
once	TRBJ1-3	TRBV7-2	NA	CASSGSWLGSGNTIYF	TGTGCCAGCAGCGGGAGCTGGTTAGGGTCTGGAAACACCATATATTTT
NA	TRBJ1-5	TRBV12-3/TRBV12-4	NA	CASARPETAQHF	TGTGCCAGTGCCCGCCCGGAGACAGCCCAGCATTTT
NA	TRBJ2-3	TRBV6-6	NA	CASGGRGTDTQYF	TGTGCCAGCGGGGGTAGGGGGACAGATACGCAGTATTTT
NA	TRBJ1-1	TRBV7-8	TRBD1	CASSSGTGVMNTEAFF	TGTGCCAGCAGCTCCGGGACAGGGGTCATGAACACTGAAGCTTTCTTT
few	TRBJ2-1	TRBV6-5	TRBD1	CATLPGQGYNEQFF	TGTGCCACCCTACCGGGACAGGGTTACAATGAGCAGTTCTTC
NA	TRBJ2-7	TRBV5-1	NA	CASGGSSPYEQYF	TGCGCCAGCGGCGGGTCATCGCCTTACGAGCAGTACTTC
NA	TRBJ2-2	TRBV7-3	TRBD2	CASSLKREGTGELFF	TGTGCCAGCAGCTTGAAGCGGGAGGGCACCGGGGAGCTGTTTTTT
NA	TRBJ1-2	TRBV9	TRBD1	CASSVVTGDGYTF	TGTGCCAGCAGCGTAGTGACAGGGGATGGCTACACCTTC
NA	TRBJ1-1	TRBV18	TRBD1	CASSTGTGTEAFF	TGTGCCAGCTCAACCGGGACAGGCACTGAAGCTTTCTTT
NA	TRBJ2-7	TRBV11-2	TRBD1	CASSLDRGRTYEQYF	TGTGCCAGCAGCCTGGACAGGGGCAGGACCTACGAGCAGTACTTC
NA	TRBJ1-2	TRBV5-1	TRBD1	CASSSGQGGIYGYTF	TGCGCCAGCAGCTCTGGACAGGGGGGAATTTATGGCTACACCTTC
NA	TRBJ2-7	TRBV5-1	NA	CASSGGNSYEQYF	TGCGCCAGCAGCGGGGGGAACTCCTACGAGCAGTACTTC
NA	TRBJ2-7	TRBV27	TRBD2	CASSSLAGGTYEQYF	TGTGCCAGCAGTTCTCTAGCGGGAGGGACCTACGAGCAGTACTTC
few	TRBJ2-1	TRBV15	TRBD1	CATSRELFRDRGYNEQFF	TGTGCCACCAGCAGAGAACTATTCCGGGACAGGGGATACAATGAGCAGTTCTTC
NA	TRBJ1-4	TRBV13	NA	CASSLGIRRPGEKLFF	TGTGCCAGCAGCTTAGGTATCCGACGACCGGGTGAAAAACTGTTTTTT
NA	TRBJ2-1	TRBV21-1	NA	CASSKGSSSYNEQFF	TGTGCCAGCAGTAAGGGGTCGAGCTCCTACAATGAGCAGTTCTTC
NA	TRBJ2-2	TRBV7-6	NA	CASSLGLTEATGELFF	TGTGCCAGCAGCTTAGGCCTGACAGAGGCCACCGGGGAGCTGTTTTTT
NA	TRBJ2-7	TRBV7-2	NA	CASSLVGGVNEQYF	TGTGCCAGCAGCTTAGTTGGAGGGGTCAACGAGCAGTACTTC
NA	TRBJ1-2	TRBV4-3	NA	CASSPRPQPLSGYTF	TGCGCCAGCAGCCCCCGCCCCCAACCCCTATCGGGTTACACCTTC
NA	TRBJ2-5	TRBV27	NA	CASSLSPKETQYF	TGTGCCAGCAGTTTATCTCCCAAAGAGACCCAGTACTTC
NA	TRBJ2-5	TRBV10-3	TRBD2	CAIGGLAGLETQYF	TGTGCCATCGGGGGACTAGCGGGGCTAGAGACCCAGTACTTC
few	TRBJ1-1	TRBV7-9	TRBD1	CASSSGDREAFF	TGTGCCAGCAGCTCCGGGGACAGGGAAGCTTTCTTT
NA	TRBJ1-2	TRBV2	NA	CASSGFRVNYGYTF	TGTGCCAGCAGTGGGTTCAGGGTAAACTATGGCTACACCTTC
NA	TRBJ2-1	TRBV30	NA	CAWTLLGALSYNEQFF	TGTGCCTGGACTCTCTTGGGGGCCCTCTCCTACAATGAGCAGTTCTTC
NA	TRBJ2-7	TRBV18	NA	CASSPIDSAGSEQYF	TGTGCCAGCTCACCGATAGATTCGGCAGGTTCCGAGCAGTACTTC
few	TRBJ2-2	TRBV29-1	TRBD1	CSVRTGSWGELFF	TGCAGCGTCCGGACAGGGTCATGGGGGGAGCTGTTTTTT
NA	TRBJ2-3	TRBV5-1	NA	CASSLGLFFGIRQGRTDTQYF	TGCGCCAGCAGCTTGGGACTCTTCTTTGGGATCCGGCAGGGTAGAACAGATACGCAGTATTTT
NA	TRBJ2-7	TRBV7-8	NA	CASRRTDRFEQYF	TGTGCCAGCAGGAGGACAGACAGATTCGAGCAGTACTTC